A single sample gave rise to the 15 T cell receptor beta chains below, sequenced in a study of cytomegalovirus exposure and HLA in healthy donors. PCR was performed using 60 Vbeta and 13 Jbeta primers. Profiling relied on immunoSEQ multiplex PCR, and the TCRdb table lists in-frame clones only, not all of them. The sample comprises some 120,000 clones, 77% of which are singletons, and approximately 11% rests with the top ten. The specimen was PBMCs. The receptors originated from a middle-aged man in good health and CMV-seropositive.

V is TRBV7-9 and J is TRBJ2-7; possible D gene TRBD1, 5 bases. The germline V gene has CDR1 SEHNR and CDR2 FQNEAQ (reference sequence). V gave up 5 bases and J gave up 1 base, with 12 bases separating them. This CDR3 contains 14 residues. The CDR3 DNA reads TGTGCCAGCAGCACCAAGGGGAAGTCCTACGAGCAGTACTTC. Its translation: CASSTKGKSYEQYF.

J is TRBJ2-1 and V is TRBV28; 7 nucleotides match TRBD1. V trimming: 10 bases; J trimming: 6 bases; junction bases outside the gene matches: 6. This CDR3 has 12 residues. The germline CDR1 and CDR2 sequences are MDHEN and SYDVKM. The DNA of the CDR3 is TGTGCCACCCAAGACAGGGTCAATGAGCAGTTCTTC. Translation gives CATQDRVNEQFF.

This clone was detected only a few times. The CDR3 DNA is TGTGCCAGCAGCTTGGGAGTAAACACCATATATTTT. It codes for CASSLGVNTIYF. V usage is TRBV7-2 and J usage is TRBJ1-3; no clear D gene. The CDR3 sequence is 12 residues long. V gave up 3 bases and J gave up 6 bases, with 6 bases separating them. CDR1 is SGHTA and CDR2 is FQGNSA in the germline V gene.

This clone came up a few times. The chain is built from TRBV7-2 and TRBJ1-5, with D unclear. This CDR3 comprises 14 residues. Trimming removed 5 bases from V and 5 bases from J, with 13 bases in between. Germline CDR1 SGHTA, CDR2 FQGNSA. Here the CDR3 DNA reads TGTGCCAGCAGCCCCGCGATCGGGTATCAGCCCCAGCATTTT. Protein product: CASSPAIGYQPQHF.

The chain uses TRBV7-8 and TRBJ1-4; D uncertain. Germline values: CDR1 SGHVS, CDR2 FQNEAQ. V was clipped by 1 base and J by 3 bases, with 9 bases between them. There are 15 residues in the CDR3. CDR3 nucleotides: TGTGCCAGCAGCTTAGAGTGGGGAGCTAATGAAAAACTGTTTTTT. It encodes CASSLEWGANEKLFF. Filled out from reference TRBV7-8 and TRBJ1-4, the complete variable domain reads GAGVSQSPRYKVAKRGQDVALRCDPISGHVSLFWYQQALGQGPEFLTYFQNEAQLDKSGLPSDRFFAERPEGSVSTLKIQRTQQEDSAVYLCASSLEWGANEKLFFGSGTQLSVL.

In this sample, this clone turned up a few times. V is TRBV18 and J is TRBJ1-1; TRBD1 agrees at 7 bases. Germline-derived CDR1 and CDR2 are KGHSH and LQKENI. The CDR3 contains 15 residues. V shed 3 bases, J shed 6 bases, and the junction held 10 bases outside the gene matches. The DNA of the CDR3 is TGTGCCAGCTCACCTTCGACAGGCAGGGGGGCTGAAGCTTTCTTT. Its protein is CASSPSTGRGAEAFF.

With regard to this clone: An end of the junction differs from the germline gene, which may be a read error. The chain employs TRBV29-1 and TRBJ2-3, with 7 bases matching TRBD2. The CDR3 covers 18 residues. Germline-derived CDR1 and CDR2 are SQVTM and ANQGSEA. This chain's CDR3 is CSVEADSRGGGSTDTQYF. The CDR3, as DNA: TGCAGCGTCGAAGCAGACTCTAGGGGCGGGGGATCCACAGATACGCAGTATTTT.

J is TRBJ2-7 and V is TRBV28; perhaps TRBD2 as D (6 bases). The DNA end lines up better with TRBJ2-5; the J call may be wrong. CDR3 size: 12 residues. The germline CDR1 and CDR2 sequences are MDHEN and SYDVKM. CDR3 in DNA: TGTGCCAGCGACAGAGGCGGGGCGACCCAGTACTTC. Translation gives CASDRGGATQYF.

In this sample, this clone turned up a few times. This chain joins TRBV7-6 and TRBJ1-1; no definite D call. The V gene's germline CDR1 is SGHVS and CDR2 FNYEAQ. This CDR3 has 13 residues. V lost 1 base to trimming and J lost 1 base, with 4 bases between them. The CDR3: CASSLEQNTEAFF. The CDR3 DNA reads TGTGCCAGCAGCTTAGAGCAGAACACTGAAGCTTTCTTT.

The CDR3 is CASSFLSGELFF. The CDR3 DNA reads TGTGCCAGCAGCTTTCTATCAGGGGAGCTGTTTTTT. The V gene is TRBV7-2, the J gene TRBJ2-2; no clear D. The CDR3 length is 12 residues. Trimming cost V 3 bases and J 8 bases, with 7 bases left between them. Germline V gene data show CDR1 as SGHTA and CDR2 as FQGNSA.

The chain joins TRBV18 to TRBJ2-1; TRBD1 matches at 7 bases. Germline CDR1 KGHSH, CDR2 LQKENI. Trimming took 3 bases from V and 7 from J; bases not matched to a gene: 9. The CDR3 extends over 15 amino acids. The CDR3, as DNA: TGTGCCAGCTCACCCGACAGGGTCGTGTTGAATGAGCAGTTCTTC. The encoded protein is CASSPDRVVLNEQFF.

V and J are TRBV7-2 and TRBJ1-5; 7 bases align to TRBD1. The trim removed 5 bases at V and 5 bases at J, leaving 3 bases unmatched. This CDR3 region has 13 residues. Germline CDR1 is SGHTA and CDR2 is FQGNSA. As DNA, the CDR3 is TGTGCCAGCAGCCAAGACAGGGATCAGCCCCAGCATTTT. Translating it yields CASSQDRDQPQHF.

The V gene is TRBV4-1, the J gene TRBJ1-5, with D possibly being TRBD1 (6 bases). CDR3 length: 15 residues. Germline V CDR1 and CDR2: MGHRA, YSYEKL. Trimming took 4 bases from V and 2 from J, leaving 12 bases between them. CDR3 DNA sequence: TGCGCCAGCAGCCCAACAGGGATGGGCAATCAGCCCCAGCATTTT. Amino acids: CASSPTGMGNQPQHF.

The chain uses TRBV7-6 and TRBJ2-2; perhaps TRBD1 as D (6 bases). V was trimmed by 4 bases and J by 2 bases, leaving 14 bases between them. Germline loops: CDR1 SGHVS, CDR2 FNYEAQ. The CDR3 length is 16 residues. CDR3 in DNA: TGTGCCAGCAGCTCCAACACAGGGCGAAACACCGGGGAGCTGTTTTTT. Translated, it gives CASSSNTGRNTGELFF.

The gene calls are TRBV27 and TRBJ2-3, with TRBD2 identical over 9 bases. Trimming at V came to 6 bases and at J to 5 bases, leaving 9 bases not matched to a gene. There are 15 residues in the CDR3. The V gene's germline CDR1 is MNHEY and CDR2 SMNVEV (reference sequence). The CDR3, as DNA: TGTGCCAGCAGGAGTCGCGGGGGGGCCAGAGATACGCAGTATTTT. It codes for CASRSRGGARDTQYF.